Listed below are T cell receptor beta chains from one sample, sequenced in a study of shared clonotypes between healthy human individuals. Measured with immunoSEQ multiplex PCR; TCRdb has only the in-frame clones, and not every one. The table includes roughly 1.4 million clones, 98% detected once. Sequenced sample: naive CD4+ T cells sorted from blood. Receptor source: a man aged 25 to 40 in good health. Each CDR3 is given with its conserved first and last residue. A D gene is named only where the DNA matches it firmly. The size field is filled for only some rows; it gives once, few, many or a size class.

CDR3aa	CDR3nt	d_gene	v_gene	abundance	len	j_gene
CASSYGLAETYEQYF	TGTGCCAGCAGTTACGGACTAGCCGAAACCTACGAGCAGTACTTC	TRBD2	TRBV11-2	NA	15	TRBJ2-7
CASSRPTRVYNEQFF	TGTGCCAGCAGCCGCCCGACTAGGGTTTACAATGAGCAGTTCTTC	NA	TRBV5-6	NA	15	TRBJ2-1
CAWSVNTEAFF	TGTGCCTGGAGTGTGAACACTGAAGCTTTCTTT	NA	TRBV30	NA	11	TRBJ1-1
CASQNTGELFF	TGTGCCAGCCAGAACACCGGGGAGCTGTTTTTT	NA	TRBV19	NA	11	TRBJ2-2
CASSFDSLSSSRQFF	TGTGCCAGCAGTTTTGACAGTTTATCCTCGAGTAGGCAGTTCTTC	NA	TRBV7-2	NA	15	TRBJ2-1
CAWKVNEQFF	TGTGCCTGGAAGGTGAATGAGCAGTTCTTC	NA	TRBV30	NA	10	TRBJ2-1
CASSASDRRAQFF	TGTGCCAGCAGTGCTTCAGATCGGAGGGCACAGTTCTTC	NA	TRBV2	NA	13	TRBJ2-1
CSVRLAVYEQYF	TGCAGCGTGCGACTAGCGGTCTACGAGCAGTACTTC	TRBD2	TRBV29-1	once	12	TRBJ2-7
CASSHYLDTQYF	TGTGCCAGCAGTCACTACCTCGATACGCAGTATTTT	NA	TRBV5-4	once	12	TRBJ2-3
CASSRGTSGRGTGELFF	TGTGCCAGCAGCCGCGGGACTAGCGGGAGGGGGACCGGGGAGCTGTTTTTT	TRBD2	TRBV11-3	NA	17	TRBJ2-2
CASSLADFSSGANVLTF	TGCGCCAGCAGCTTAGCGGATTTTAGCTCTGGGGCCAACGTCCTGACTTTC	NA	TRBV5-1	NA	17	TRBJ2-6
CATSRIVSLGPGELFF	TGTGCCACCAGCAGAATTGTTTCTCTGGGTCCCGGGGAGCTGTTTTTT	NA	TRBV15	NA	16	TRBJ2-2
CATSRYTTDTQYF	TGTGCCACCAGCAGATATACCACAGATACGCAGTATTTT	NA	TRBV15	NA	13	TRBJ2-3
CASSLELTQNQPQHF	TGTGCCAGCAGCTTAGAGTTGACTCAAAATCAGCCCCAGCATTTT	NA	TRBV7-8	NA	15	TRBJ1-5
CASSRTEQYF	TGTGCCAGCAGCCGGACGGAGCAGTACTTC	NA	TRBV28	NA	10	TRBJ2-7
CASSLVFFRQFGWTEQFF	TGTGCCAGCAGCTTAGTTTTCTTCCGACAGTTTGGTTGGACTGAGCAGTTCTTC	NA	TRBV11-2	NA	18	TRBJ2-1
CASSTDLSSYEQYF	TGTGCCAGCAGTACGGATTTAAGCTCCTACGAGCAGTACTTC	NA	TRBV2	once	14	TRBJ2-7
CSVEGLAGASGADTQYF	TGCAGCGTTGAGGGACTAGCGGGAGCATCCGGGGCAGATACGCAGTATTTT	TRBD2	TRBV29-1	NA	17	TRBJ2-3
CASRLDRDQPQHF	TGTGCCAGCAGATTAGACAGGGATCAGCCCCAGCATTTT	TRBD1	TRBV6-5	once	13	TRBJ1-5
CASSELAGLPDEQFF	TGTGCCAGCAGTGAATTGGCGGGCCTTCCGGATGAGCAGTTCTTC	NA	TRBV25-1	once	15	TRBJ2-1
CASGAWDADTQYF	TGTGCCAGCGGAGCCTGGGATGCAGATACGCAGTATTTT	NA	TRBV9	NA	13	TRBJ2-3
CAISGIAGAGNEQFF	TGTGCCATCAGTGGCATAGCGGGAGCGGGAAATGAGCAGTTCTTC	TRBD2	TRBV10-3	NA	15	TRBJ2-1
CASSLLLAGSTDTQYF	TGTGCCAGCAGCTTACTACTAGCGGGAAGCACAGATACGCAGTATTTT	TRBD2	TRBV5-4	NA	16	TRBJ2-3
CASSLVGLAGVNEQFF	TGTGCCAGCAGCTTAGTCGGCCTAGCGGGAGTCAATGAGCAGTTCTTC	TRBD2	TRBV11-2	NA	16	TRBJ2-1
CASKDGGPSSYEQYF	TGTGCCAGCAAAGATGGGGGCCCCAGCTCCTACGAGCAGTACTTC	NA	TRBV28	NA	15	TRBJ2-7
CASSSKQGWTEAFF	TGCGCCAGCAGCTCGAAACAGGGTTGGACTGAAGCTTTCTTT	NA	TRBV5-1	NA	14	TRBJ1-1
CASSQGPGGSVHQPQHF	TGCGCCAGCAGCCAAGGCCCAGGGGGCTCGGTTCATCAGCCCCAGCATTTT	TRBD1	TRBV4-1	NA	17	TRBJ1-5
CAWRGGRSYNEQFF	TGTGCCTGGAGGGGTGGGAGATCCTACAATGAGCAGTTCTTC	NA	TRBV30	NA	14	TRBJ2-1
CASSYSRWSSYEQYF	TGTGCCAGCAGTTACTCTAGGTGGAGCTCCTACGAGCAGTACTTC	NA	TRBV6-5	NA	15	TRBJ2-7
CASSNRVGSNQPQHF	TGTGCCAGCAGTAACCGGGTCGGTAGCAATCAGCCCCAGCATTTT	NA	TRBV6-6	NA	15	TRBJ1-5
CASKGGIHRSYNEQFF	TGCGCCAGCAAGGGGGGGATACACCGCTCCTACAATGAGCAGTTCTTC	NA	TRBV5-1	NA	16	TRBJ2-1
CASSPTHLPYEQYF	TGTGCCAGCTCACCCACACACCTTCCCTACGAGCAGTACTTC	NA	TRBV18	once	14	TRBJ2-7
CASSRSWVQETQYF	TGTGCCAGTAGCCGGTCGTGGGTACAAGAGACCCAGTACTTC	NA	TRBV19	NA	14	TRBJ2-5
CASSDRVASGRTETQYF	TGCGCCAGCAGTGACCGGGTGGCTAGCGGGAGAACGGAGACCCAGTACTTC	TRBD2	TRBV10-1	NA	17	TRBJ2-5
CATSRAGSNQPQHF	TGTGCCACCAGCAGAGCGGGCAGCAATCAGCCCCAGCATTTT	NA	TRBV15	NA	14	TRBJ1-5
CASSPPRGFSTNEQFF	TGTGCCAGCTCACCACCGCGAGGGTTCAGCACGAATGAGCAGTTCTTC	NA	TRBV18	NA	16	TRBJ2-1
CASSRSGRQNEQFF	TGTGCCAGCAGCCGAAGCGGGAGGCAGAATGAGCAGTTCTTC	TRBD2	TRBV7-2	NA	14	TRBJ2-1
CASSYYRGASYEQYF	TGTGCCAGCAGTTACTATCGGGGGGCCTCCTACGAGCAGTACTTC	NA	TRBV6-5	NA	15	TRBJ2-7
CASSLMLSSADTQYF	TGTGCCAGCAGCTTAATGTTGAGCAGCGCAGATACGCAGTATTTT	NA	TRBV7-9	once	15	TRBJ2-3
CASSLLGESRETQYF	TGTGCCAGCAGTTTATTAGGGGAGTCGCGGGAGACCCAGTACTTC	NA	TRBV28	NA	15	TRBJ2-5
CASSPLTLSYEQYF	TGTGCCAGCAGCCCCCTGACACTGAGCTACGAGCAGTACTTC	NA	TRBV7-9	NA	14	TRBJ2-7
CASSPRGDRGTEAFF	TGTGCCAGCTCACCCAGGGGGGATAGGGGCACTGAAGCTTTCTTT	TRBD1	TRBV18	once	15	TRBJ1-1
CASSLRQGDTGELFF	TGTGCCAGCTCACTACGCCAGGGTGACACCGGGGAGCTGTTTTTT	NA	TRBV18	NA	15	TRBJ2-2
CASSEPAMNTEAFF	TGCGCCAGCAGTGAGCCAGCCATGAACACTGAAGCTTTCTTT	NA	TRBV5-1	NA	14	TRBJ1-1
CASRRTSGSTDTQYF	TGTGCCAGCAGACGGACTAGCGGGAGCACAGATACGCAGTATTTT	TRBD2	TRBV27	NA	15	TRBJ2-3
CASSPGTVNTGELFF	TGTGCCAGCAGCCCCGGGACGGTGAACACCGGGGAGCTGTTTTTT	NA	TRBV11-1	NA	15	TRBJ2-2
CASSAGGRGELFF	TGTGCCAGCAGCGCAGGGGGCAGAGGGGAGCTGTTTTTT	TRBD1	TRBV11-3	NA	13	TRBJ2-2
CASSLGGDQETQYF	TGTGCCAGCAGCTTAGGAGGAGACCAAGAGACCCAGTACTTC	NA	TRBV7-7	NA	14	TRBJ2-5